This TCR beta chain comes out of a study of beta chain features in type 1 diabetes. The trim removed 4 bases at V and 5 bases at J, leaving 3 bases unmatched. The CDR3 consists of 16 residues. Germline V lookup: CDR1 KGHSH, CDR2 LQKENI. Worth noting for this clone: Its target is not known.

Expressed TCRB transcripts were sequenced, since all the RNA that had been isolated was reverse transcribed. Data came from immunoSEQ multiplex PCR; TCRdb stores just in-frame clones and leaves some out. The table has around 340,000 clones, under 8.5% seen once; the top ten hold 0.44%. Findings of the study overall: A cDNA-based sequencing approach could over-represent cells with high TCR expression.

The genes are TRBV18 and TRBJ2-2, with 14 positions matching TRBD2. The sequencing input was central memory CD4+ T cells from blood. The source is a woman between 18 and 30 years old in good health. This CDR3 reads CASSRGLAGGTGELFF. The CDR3 bases are TGTGCCAGCTCACGTGGACTAGCGGGAGGAACCGGGGAGCTGTTTTTT.